These 18 T cell receptor beta chains share one sample of origin, sequenced in a study of cytomegalovirus exposure and HLA in healthy donors (dated by TCRdb to 2016 to 2017). The receptor library was made with the immunoSEQ multiplex PCR assay. For the multiplex PCR, a mixture combining 60 forward primers for TCR Vbeta segments and 13 reverse primers for TCR Jbeta segments was used. TCRdb mirrors the immuneACCESS table, restricted to in-frame sequences. Some clones are absent from its copies; in checked studies, under half trace to an unresolved V gene, and the reason for the others is unknown. The sample table contains about 100,000 clones; only one count was recorded for roughly 77% of them. The top ten clones comprise about 4.2% of the sample. The sequenced sample consisted of PBMCs. Source of these receptors: a woman in her forties or fifties in good health and CMV-seropositive.

V and J are TRBV10-3 and TRBJ2-5, with D perhaps TRBD2 (6 bases). Per the germline V gene, CDR1 is ENHRY and CDR2 is SYGVKD. V lost 6 bases to trimming and J lost 5 bases, with 13 bases between them. The CDR3 is 13 residues long. The CDR3 nucleotides are TGTGCCATCAGAACCGGGACTTCCGAGACCCAGTACTTC. Its protein product is CAIRTGTSETQYF.

V and J are TRBV19 and TRBJ2-7; a weak D match, TRBD2 (6 bases). Deletions cut 11 bases from V and 0 bases from J, with 14 bases between. CDR3 length: 13 amino acids. CDR1 LNHDA and CDR2 SQIVND come from the germline V gene (reference sequence). The CDR3 loop reads CAPIAGSSYEQYF. The CDR3 DNA sequence: TGTGCCCCTATTGCCGGGAGCTCCTACGAGCAGTACTTC.

This clone was recorded a few times. The chain combines TRBV7-6 with TRBJ2-1; no reliable D call. This CDR3 has 12 residues. Germline assignment: CDR1 SGHVS and CDR2 FNYEAQ. Deletions cut 2 bases from V and 6 bases from J, with 5 bases between. Here the CDR3 reads CASSLSVNEQFF. In DNA form, the CDR3 reads TGTGCCAGCAGCTTATCCGTCAATGAGCAGTTCTTC.

This rearrangement joins TRBV19 to TRBJ2-6; perhaps TRBD1 as D (6 bases). In germline, CDR1 is LNHDA, CDR2 SQIVND (reference sequence). V lost 8 bases, J lost 2 bases, and 19 bases lay in between. The CDR3 loop spans 17 amino acids. Here the CDR3 reads CASSPGQGRPGANVLTF. CDR3 nucleotides: TGTGCCAGTTCCCCGGGGCAGGGGCGTCCTGGGGCCAACGTCCTGACTTTC. Full variable domain (outside the CDR3, taken from reference TRBV19 and TRBJ2-6): DGGITQSPKYLFRKEGQNVTLSCEQNLNHDAMYWYRQDPGQGLRLIYYSQIVNDFQKGDIAEGYSVSREKKESFPLTVTSAQKNPTAFYLCASSPGQGRPGANVLTFGAGSRLTVL.

J is TRBJ2-2 and V is TRBV10-3, with 9 positions matching TRBD2. This CDR3 is 17 amino acids long. Germline V gene data show CDR1 as ENHRY and CDR2 as SYGVKD. The J segment lost 1 base and the V segment lost 3 bases, leaving 6 bases of the junction unmatched. The DNA for the CDR3 is TGTGCCATCAGTGAAGGGGGTAGCGGGAGGAACACCGGGGAGCTGTTTTTT. Amino acids: CAISEGGSGRNTGELFF.

This sequence joins TRBV5-1 and TRBJ1-2; 9 bases fit TRBD1. The CDR3 totals 16 residues. J was trimmed by 4 bases and V by 2 bases; bases with no gene match: 9. Germline loops: CDR1 SGHRS, CDR2 YFSETQ. CDR3 sequence reads: CASSFTPGQGAYGYTF. CDR3 DNA: TGCGCCAGCAGCTTTACTCCGGGACAGGGCGCCTATGGCTACACCTTC.

This clone has a single count. The chain combines TRBV10-3 with TRBJ1-2; 9 nucleotides line up with TRBD1. The V gene end was trimmed by 3 bases and the J gene end by 3 bases; junction bases not matched to a gene: 5. Germline CDR1 ENHRY, CDR2 SYGVKD. The CDR3 covers 15 residues. In DNA form, the CDR3 reads TGTGCCATCAGTGACCGCGACAGGGGGGACTATGGCTACACCTTC. It is translated as CAISDRDRGDYGYTF.

V is TRBV27 and J is TRBJ1-6; 7 positions agree with TRBD1. After removal of 2 bases from V and 13 bases from J, the junction contained 8 bases not matched to a gene. Per the germline V gene, CDR1 is MNHEY and CDR2 is SMNVEV (reference sequence). This CDR3 spans 14 amino acids. The CDR3 protein is CASSLGPGGSPLHF. CDR3 DNA sequence: TGTGCCAGCAGTTTAGGCCCAGGGGGGTCGCCCCTCCACTTT.

The chain combines TRBV13 with TRBJ2-1, with TRBD1 as a possible D gene (6 bases). Germline CDR1 PRHDT, CDR2 FYEKMQ (reference sequence). The CDR3 extends over 18 amino acids. V was cut by 3 bases and J by 2 bases, with 20 bases left in between. The CDR3: CASSFYTRKGVTYNEQFF. CDR3 nucleotide sequence: TGTGCCAGCAGCTTCTATACACGAAAGGGGGTAACCTACAATGAGCAGTTCTTC.

CDR3 sequence: CAWRRVGNLGEQFF. In DNA form, the CDR3 reads TGTGCCTGGAGACGGGTAGGAAACCTTGGCGAGCAGTTCTTC. V and J are TRBV30 and TRBJ2-1, with D unresolved. This CDR3 is 14 amino acids long. V was pared by 3 bases and J by 10 bases, with 19 bases between. CDR1 and CDR2 (germline): GTSNPN, SVGIG (reference sequence). Full variable domain (missing parts from reference TRBV30 and TRBJ2-1): SQTIHQWPATLVQPVGSPLSLECTVEGTSNPNLYWYRQAAGRGLQLLFYSVGIGQISSEVPQNLSASRPQDRQFILSSKKLLLSDSGFYLCAWRRVGNLGEQFFGPGTRLTVL.

This clone was observed a few times. The chain uses TRBV2 and TRBJ1-1; D possibly corresponds to TRBD1 (5 bases). The germline V and J ends were trimmed by 6 bases and 6 bases, with 20 bases remaining between them. CDR3 length: 15 amino acids. The germline V gene encodes CDR1 SNHLY and CDR2 FYNNEI. CDR3 amino acids: CASSSGGQIIAEAFF. As DNA, the CDR3 is TGTGCCAGCAGCTCGGGGGGTCAGATTATCGCTGAAGCTTTCTTT.

The chain is built from TRBV4-2 and TRBJ1-2; TRBD1 matches 9 bases. The CDR3 extends over 16 amino acids. The V and J ends lost 1 base and 5 bases, in that order; junction bases with no gene match: 8. CDR1 is LGHNA, CDR2 YNFKEQ, per germline. In nucleotides, the CDR3 is TGTGCCAGCAGCCAAGCCCACGGACAGGGGACATATGGCTACACCTTC. Protein: CASSQAHGQGTYGYTF.

This chain links TRBV27 with TRBJ2-7; tentative D call: TRBD2 (6 bases). V was trimmed by 5 bases and J by 3 bases, leaving 14 bases between them. CDR3 length: 14 residues. Per germline, CDR1 MNHEY and CDR2 SMNVEV (reference sequence). The CDR3 DNA reads TGTGCCAGCAGTCATACGGGACTGCACTACGAGCAGTACTTC. Its translation: CASSHTGLHYEQYF.

The chain recombines TRBV9 with TRBJ1-4, with 9 nucleotides matching TRBD1. CDR3 size: 17 residues. The V gene end was trimmed by 0 bases and the J gene end by 0 bases; junction bases not matched to a gene: 3. The germline V gene encodes CDR1 SGDLS and CDR2 YYNGEE. CDR3 sequence: CASSVATGGATNEKLFF. Written as DNA, the CDR3 is TGTGCCAGCAGCGTAGCGACAGGGGGTGCAACTAATGAAAAACTGTTTTTT.

This chain joins TRBV7-9 and TRBJ2-7, with D possibly TRBD1 on 7 matching bases. The CDR3 is 15 residues long. Deletions cut 3 bases from V and 0 bases from J, with 12 bases between. Germline-derived CDR1 and CDR2 are SEHNR and FQNEAQ (reference sequence). The DNA of the CDR3 is TGTGCCAGCAGCTTCCCTCAGGGGGGCTCCTACGAGCAGTACTTC. It codes for CASSFPQGGSYEQYF.

V gene TRBV7-9 combines with J gene TRBJ2-7, with 7 bases identical to TRBD2. Per germline, CDR1 SEHNR and CDR2 FQNEAQ (reference sequence). V trimming: 4 bases; J trimming: 4 bases; junction bases outside the gene matches: 7. This CDR3 contains 14 residues. The CDR3 sequence is CASSSRAGEYEQYF. CDR3 coding DNA: TGTGCCAGCAGCTCGCGGGCGGGAGAGTACGAGCAGTACTTC.

The V gene is TRBV4-1, the J gene TRBJ2-1; TRBD2 matches 8 bases. Per germline, CDR1 MGHRA and CDR2 YSYEKL. The CDR3 spans 13 residues. Trimming took 0 bases from V and 10 from J; bases not matched to a gene: 2. The CDR3: CASSQDRLAEQFF. In DNA, the CDR3 is TGCGCCAGCAGCCAAGATAGACTAGCGGAGCAGTTCTTC.

This clone showed up just once. This chain connects TRBV7-9 to TRBJ1-1; 8 bases fit TRBD1. The CDR3 contains 15 residues. Germline values: CDR1 SEHNR, CDR2 FQNEAQ (reference sequence). Trimming removed 3 bases from V and 1 base from J; junction bases left unmatched: 4. The CDR3, as DNA: TGTGCCAGCAGCTTGGGACAGGTGGGGAACACTGAAGCTTTCTTT. This encodes CASSLGQVGNTEAFF.